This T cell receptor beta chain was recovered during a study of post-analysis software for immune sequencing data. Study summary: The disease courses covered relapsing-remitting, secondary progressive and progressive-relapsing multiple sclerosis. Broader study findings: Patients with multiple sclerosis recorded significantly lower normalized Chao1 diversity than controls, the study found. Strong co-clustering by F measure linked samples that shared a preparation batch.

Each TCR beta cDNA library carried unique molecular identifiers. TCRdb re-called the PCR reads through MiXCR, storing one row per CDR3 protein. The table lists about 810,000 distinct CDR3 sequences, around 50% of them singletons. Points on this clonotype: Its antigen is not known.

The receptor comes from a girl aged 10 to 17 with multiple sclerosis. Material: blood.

The CDR3 is CASSFQAGWAYEQYF. The DNA of the CDR3 is TGTGCCAGCAGCTTCCAAGCGGGATGGGCCTACGAGCAGTACTTC. V gene TRBV7-6 combines with J gene TRBJ2-7, with 7 bases fitting TRBD2. With 3 bases clipped from V and 2 bases from J, the junction kept 7 bases outside the gene matches. CDR1 is SGHVS and CDR2 is FNYEAQ in the germline V gene. The CDR3 loop spans 15 amino acids.